One sample yielded the 13 T cell receptor beta chains listed below, sequenced in a study of T cell responses to AZD1222 COVID-19 vaccine (dated by TCRdb to about 2021). In light of the paper, this sample's time point label describes: about 28 days (+/-7) after the second vaccine dose. The treatment or condition label of this sample denotes: meningococcal conjugate vaccine given as trial control. Library preparation employed the immunoSEQ multiplex PCR assay. Imported from immuneACCESS, the table was reduced by TCRdb to in-frame sequences with V and J called. These copies leave out some clones; in studies compared against another copy, an unresolved V gene accounts for under half, and the cause of the remainder is not known. A total of about 210,000 clones appear in this sample, roughly 94% of them only once. The ten top clones hold around 1.8% of the sample. The source material was peripheral blood, sampled 28 days after the second dose of the MenACWY control vaccine. The source is an adult who received the MenACWY meningococcal vaccine as a control.

The genes are TRBV19 and TRBJ2-7; 7 positions match TRBD1. This CDR3 comprises 14 residues. Unmatched junction bases numbered 6, after V lost 5 bases and J lost 2 bases. Germline V gene sequence: CDR1 LNHDA, CDR2 SQIVND (reference sequence). This CDR3 is CASSPPDRAYEQYF. The CDR3 region has the DNA TGTGCCAGTAGTCCCCCTGACAGGGCCTACGAGCAGTACTTC. The whole variable domain, filled in from reference TRBV19 and TRBJ2-7, reads DGGITQSPKYLFRKEGQNVTLSCEQNLNHDAMYWYRQDPGQGLRLIYYSQIVNDFQKGDIAEGYSVSREKKESFPLTVTSAQKNPTAFYLCASSPPDRAYEQYFGPGTRLTVT.

This sequence joins TRBV7-3 and TRBJ1-1; the D is unclear. Germline lookup yields CDR1 SGHTA and CDR2 FQGTGA. There are 15 residues in the CDR3. V gave up 2 bases and J gave up 1 base, with 11 bases separating them. The CDR3 is CASSLDGRTNTEAFF. In nucleotides, the CDR3 is TGTGCCAGCAGCTTAGATGGTCGGACGAACACTGAAGCTTTCTTT. Based on the CDR3 plus reference TRBV7-3 and TRBJ1-1, the full variable domain is GAGVSQTPSNKVTEKGKYVELRCDPISGHTALYWYRQSLGQGPEFLIYFQGTGAADDSGLPNDRFFAVRPEGSVSTLKIQRTERGDSAVYLCASSLDGRTNTEAFFGQGTRLTVV.

Worth noting for this clone: In the same sample, other DNA sequences code for this CDR3. The chain is built from TRBV25-1 and TRBJ2-7; D uncertain. Germline assignment: CDR1 MGHDK and CDR2 SYGVNS. V was shortened by 4 bases and J by 0 bases, with 7 bases between the two germline ends. CDR3 length: 13 residues. CDR3 DNA: TGTGCCAGCAGTGTCTCAGGCTCCTACGAGCAGTACTTC. Its protein product is CASSVSGSYEQYF.

The chain uses TRBV18 and TRBJ2-7; no clear D. Germline assignment: CDR1 KGHSH and CDR2 LQKENI. CDR3 length: 14 residues. V was clipped by 3 bases and J by 6 bases, with 15 bases between them. DNA of the CDR3: TGTGCCAGCTCACCTGACGTCCGGTCTGGCGAGCAGTACTTC. This codes for CASSPDVRSGEQYF.

This chain connects TRBV21-1 to TRBJ1-1. TRBV21-1 is noted as a pseudogene. The CDR3 sequence is 14 residues long. The CDR3 nucleotides are TGTGCCAGCAGCAAAGTAATTACACTGATAGAAGCTTTCTTT. Protein product: CASSKVITLIEAFF.

The rearrangement links TRBV9 to TRBJ1-1; D remains unclear. The CDR3 is 14 residues long. CDR1 is SGDLS and CDR2 is YYNGEE in the germline V gene. V shed 0 bases and J shed 0 bases, with 6 bases lying between them. The chain's CDR3 is CASSVGRMNTEAFF. The CDR3 nucleotides read TGTGCCAGCAGCGTAGGGAGGATGAACACTGAAGCTTTCTTT.

The CDR3 region has the DNA TGTGCCAGCATCTCCCCCGGTTGGCGGGGACAGCCCCAGCATTTT. Translated: CASISPGWRGQPQHF. The J gene is TRBJ1-5, the V gene TRBV28; D gene ambiguous. The CDR3 totals 15 residues. Trimming took 7 bases from V and 7 from J, leaving 20 bases between them. Germline V lookup: CDR1 MDHEN, CDR2 SYDVKM.

The chain joins TRBV2 to TRBJ1-2, with a tentative D call TRBD1 (5 bases). V was trimmed by 2 bases and J by 2 bases, leaving 12 bases between them. The CDR3 runs 15 residues. Germline CDR1 reads SNHLY; CDR2 reads FYNNEI. The CDR3 loop reads CASSEIARANYGYTF. CDR3 sequence (DNA): TGTGCCAGCAGTGAAATCGCCAGGGCAAACTATGGCTACACCTTC.

The chain employs TRBV6-1 and TRBJ2-3; D remains ambiguous. V lost 4 bases and J 0 bases, leaving 20 bases between the germline ends. This CDR3 spans 18 amino acids. CDR1 is MNHNS, CDR2 SASEGT, per germline. For the CDR3, the DNA is TGTGCCAGCAGTGCCCTCACGAGGACGGAGACTAGCACAGATACGCAGTATTTT. Translation gives CASSALTRTETSTDTQYF.

This clone was observed many times. V usage is TRBV19 and J usage is TRBJ1-1; TRBD1 is a possible D gene (6 bases). Deletions cut 8 bases from V and 7 bases from J, with 14 bases between. This CDR3 spans 12 amino acids. CDR1 and CDR2 (germline): LNHDA, SQIVND (reference sequence). The CDR3 is CASSNRGLEAFF. The CDR3 coding sequence is TGTGCCAGTTCGAACCGGGGGCTTGAAGCTTTCTTT.

The rearrangement links TRBV2 to TRBJ2-3; tentatively, D is TRBD1 or TRBD2 (6 bases each). Trimming left V 6 bases short and J 0 bases short, with 13 bases between. Germline values: CDR1 SNHLY, CDR2 FYNNEI. The CDR3 is 15 residues long. CDR3 nucleotides: TGTGCCAGCAGGGAGGGGGTCTCTAGCACAGATACGCAGTATTTT. Its protein is CASREGVSSTDTQYF. Looking up the rest from reference TRBV2 and TRBJ2-3 gives the full variable domain: EPEVTQTPSHQVTQMGQEVILRCVPISNHLYFYWYRQILGQKVEFLVSFYNNEISEKSEIFDDQFSVERPDGSNFTLKIRSTKLEDSAMYFCASREGVSSTDTQYFGPGTRLTVL.

This clone was counted only a few times. V and J are TRBV6-1 and TRBJ1-2; 9 bases line up with TRBD1. CDR3 length: 19 residues. V was pared by 2 bases and J by 8 bases, with 21 bases of the junction left unmatched. Germline assignment: CDR1 MNHNS and CDR2 SASEGT. This CDR3 is CASSESFVGDRDSSGGYTF. The CDR3 region has the DNA TGTGCCAGCAGTGAAAGTTTTGTTGGGGACAGGGACTCGTCGGGAGGCTACACCTTC.

This sequence joins TRBV6-5 and TRBJ1-3; tentatively, D is TRBD1 (5 bases). This CDR3 has 15 residues. Germline V gene sequence: CDR1 MNHEY, CDR2 SVGAGI. Trimming pared 0 bases from V and 4 bases from J, leaving 10 bases between. Here the CDR3 DNA reads TGTGCCAGCAGTTACTCGAGGCAGGGCGGAAACACCATATATTTT. Protein sequence: CASSYSRQGGNTIYF.